These T cell receptor beta chains were read from a single sample in a study of regulatory T cells in long-lasting Graves disease. TCRdb redid the calling of the multiplex PCR reads with MiXCR, one entry per CDR3 protein. The sample has about 420,000 distinct CDR3 sequences; 16% are singletons. The same sample was also used in a study of T cells in Graves' hyperthyroidism and ophthalmopathy.

The sequencing here drew on peripheral blood mononuclear cells (PBMCs), taken at new diagnosis, from a patient treated with antithyroid drugs. These receptors all come from a woman between 18 and 30 years old with Graves disease. Each CDR3 is given with its conserved first and last residue. D genes are given only for firm matches. Size values are once, few and many counts, or a class for expanded clones, and some rows have none.

j_call d_call v_call clone_size cdr3_nt cdr3_aa
TRBJ2-1 NA TRBV7-9 few TGTGCCAGCAACGGTCGGGGGCGAACACACAATGAGCAGTTCTTC CASNGRGRTHNEQFF
TRBJ1-5 NA TRBV7-2 NA TGTGCCAGCAGCTTAAAACAAATAGGGAATCAGCCCCAGCATTTT CASSLKQIGNQPQHF
TRBJ2-1 TRBD1 TRBV5-1 many TGCGCCAGCAGCCAGGGACAGATTTACAATGAGCAGTTCTTC CASSQGQIYNEQFF
TRBJ2-7 NA TRBV7-2 many TGTGCCAGCAGCGCTCCCGCGAGGACCTACGAGCAGTACTTC CASSAPARTYEQYF
TRBJ1-2 NA TRBV7-2 many TGTGCCAGCAGCTTATCCCCGCAGGGCGACTACACCTTC CASSLSPQGDYTF
TRBJ1-1 NA TRBV28 many TGTGCCAGCAGCCAACTGGAGGGGGGGACCCAAGGCACTGAAGCTTTCTTT CASSQLEGGTQGTEAFF
TRBJ2-7 TRBD2 TRBV6-2/TRBV6-3 NA TGTGCCAGCAGTGAAGCGGGGTTTTCGAATGTTGGTCATTTGGACGAGCAGTACTTC CASSEAGFSNVGHLDEQYF
TRBJ2-7 NA TRBV28 many TGTGCCAGCACCTCGATGGGAGGCATGGGCATCTACGAGCAGTACTTC CASTSMGGMGIYEQYF
TRBJ2-7 NA TRBV5-6 NA TGTGCCAGCAGCTTGGCCGGGTCCAAGCAGTACTTC CASSLAGSKQYF
TRBJ2-7 TRBD2 TRBV27 many TGTGCCAGCAGCTCTCGGCAACTAGCGGGAGTGTACGAGCAGTACTTC CASSSRQLAGVYEQYF
TRBJ2-3 TRBD2 TRBV2 many TGTGCCAGCAGTGAAATCCGTCTAGCGGGAGGAACAGATACGCAGTATTTT CASSEIRLAGGTDTQYF
TRBJ2-1 TRBD2 TRBV12-3/TRBV12-4 many TGTGCCAGCAGTGAGCGGGGTAGCTCCTACAATGAGCAGTTCTTC CASSERGSSYNEQFF
TRBJ2-1 NA TRBV11-1 many TGTGCCAGCAGCTCGACCGGGACAATCTCCTACAATGAGCAGTTCTTC CASSSTGTISYNEQFF
TRBJ1-1 NA TRBV6-4 NA TGTGCCAGCAGTGACGAGAAGGGAACCGACAACGAAAACACTGAAGCTTTCTTT CASSDEKGTDNENTEAFF
TRBJ2-3 TRBD2 TRBV28 NA TGTGCCAGCAGTTTAGATGCGGGACTAAGCACAGATACGCAGTATTTT CASSLDAGLSTDTQYF
TRBJ1-1 NA TRBV14 few TGTGCCAGCAGCCAAGATATGGGGAGTTACACTGAAGCTTTCTTT CASSQDMGSYTEAFF
TRBJ2-5 NA TRBV2 NA TGTGCCAGCTCCAGGGGATCGGCCCGAGAGACCCAGTACTTC CASSRGSARETQYF
TRBJ2-7 TRBD2 TRBV2 few TGTGCCAGCAGTGCCGACCTAGCGGGGAGCTACGAGCAGTACTTC CASSADLAGSYEQYF
TRBJ2-7 TRBD1 TRBV6-1 few TGTGCCAGCAGCTTGGCCCTCGGGACAGTGAGCTACGAGCAGTACTTC CASSLALGTVSYEQYF
TRBJ2-5 TRBD2 TRBV11-2 many TGTGCCAGCAGACCCGACCTAGCGGGAGAGGAGACCCAGTACTTC CASRPDLAGEETQYF
TRBJ2-7 NA TRBV9 few TGTGCCAGCAGCGTAGAGGCCCCCGTGGGGGCAGACGAGCAGTACTTC CASSVEAPVGADEQYF
TRBJ2-7 TRBD2 TRBV27 NA TGTGCCAGCAGTTCATCAGCGGGACTAGCGGGAACTACTATTTACTCCTACGAGCAGTACTTC CASSSSAGLAGTTIYSYEQYF
TRBJ2-5 TRBD2 TRBV7-2 many TGTGCCAGCAGCCTCCTGACTAGCACGTTCCAAGAGACCCAGTACTTC CASSLLTSTFQETQYF
TRBJ2-3 NA TRBV10-3 few TGTGCCATCAGGAACAGCTGGCTGTCCAGCACAGATACGCAGTATTTT CAIRNSWLSSTDTQYF
TRBJ2-1 NA TRBV9 NA TGTGCCAGCAGCGTAGAAAGACGAGCCTACAATGAGCAGTTCTTC CASSVERRAYNEQFF
TRBJ2-7 NA TRBV20-1 many TGCAGTGCTAGGCCGACCCGATTCTACGAGCAGTACTTC CSARPTRFYEQYF
TRBJ2-5 TRBD1 TRBV20-1 many TGCAGTGCTAGAAAAGGGGGCAGGGAGACCCAGTACTTC CSARKGGRETQYF
TRBJ2-1 NA TRBV9 NA TGTGCCAGCAGCGTAGCTGGTGAGCAGTTCTTC CASSVAGEQFF
TRBJ2-1 NA TRBV7-2 many TGTGCCAGCAGCCCGGTTCCCCTAGCGGAGCAGTTCTTC CASSPVPLAEQFF
TRBJ2-5 TRBD1 TRBV20-1 many TGCAGTGCTCCCGCAGGGGGCCAAGAGACCCAGTACTTC CSAPAGGQETQYF
TRBJ1-2 NA TRBV3-1 many TGTGCCAGCAGCCAAGACCCGACGGGCTATGGCTACACCTTC CASSQDPTGYGYTF
TRBJ2-7 NA TRBV27 many TGTGCCAGCAGTTCTGGTCAGGGGGGTGTCGAGCAGTACTTC CASSSGQGGVEQYF
TRBJ1-5 NA TRBV11-2 few TGTGCCAGCAGCTTAAGTGCGGGACAGCCCCAGCATTTT CASSLSAGQPQHF
TRBJ1-3 NA TRBV12-3/TRBV12-4 few TGTGCCAGCAGTTTCCTGGACAGCCGCACCATATATTTT CASSFLDSRTIYF
TRBJ2-1 TRBD2 TRBV12-3/TRBV12-4 many TGTGCCAGCAGTTTAAGCGGGGGCAGGAACAATGAGCAGTTCTTC CASSLSGGRNNEQFF
TRBJ1-1 NA TRBV20-1 few TGCAACCCGGACCAGGGTGGGAATACTGAAGCTTTCTTT CNPDQGGNTEAFF
TRBJ2-1 NA TRBV27 few TGTGCCAGCAGTTTACAGGGAGTTTACAATGAGCAGTTCTTC CASSLQGVYNEQFF
TRBJ2-7 NA TRBV2 many TGTGCCAGCAGTGGGACCCGCTACGAGCAGTACTTC CASSGTRYEQYF
TRBJ1-5 TRBD1 TRBV20-1 few TGCAGTGCTATGGGGGCAGGGGGAAATAGCAATCAGCCCCAGCATTTT CSAMGAGGNSNQPQHF
TRBJ1-5 NA TRBV28 NA TGTGCCAGCAGTACCGGTACAGGGATCGCTCAGCCCCAGCATTTT CASSTGTGIAQPQHF
TRBJ1-5 NA TRBV28 few TGTGCCAGCAGCGGCCATGGGCCCCAGCATTTT CASSGHGPQHF
TRBJ2-7 TRBD2 TRBV6-9 many TGTGCCAGCAGTTTCGACAGGGGAAGGGCTAGCGGGAGCTACGAGCAGTACTTC CASSFDRGRASGSYEQYF
TRBJ2-1 NA TRBV28 many TGTGCCAGCAGTTTAAATGCCGTGAGTGAGCAGTTCTTC CASSLNAVSEQFF
TRBJ2-7 TRBD1 TRBV18 NA TGTGCCAGCCCGAGGGGACAGCGAACGCCGTACGAGCAGTACTTC CASPRGQRTPYEQYF
TRBJ2-4 TRBD2 TRBV3-1 NA TGTGCCAGCAGCCAACTGCGGGAGTTTAAAAACATTCAGTACTTC CASSQLREFKNIQYF
TRBJ2-1 TRBD2 TRBV20-1 many TGCAGTGCTAGAGGCTGGACTAGCGAGCTCTCCTACAATGAGCAGTTCTTC CSARGWTSELSYNEQFF
TRBJ2-3 TRBD2 TRBV7-3 NA TGTGCCAGCAGCCGGACTAGCGGGAGCACAGATGCGCAGTATTTT CASSRTSGSTDAQYF
TRBJ2-1 NA TRBV28 many TGTGCCAGCAGCCTTGGAGGGGGCGCTTTTATTTCGGGCTCCTACAATGAGCAGTTCTTC CASSLGGGAFISGSYNEQFF
TRBJ1-2 NA TRBV28 few TGTGCCAGCAGTTTTTTAACCCGGGACTATGGCTACACCTTC CASSFLTRDYGYTF
TRBJ2-7 TRBD2 TRBV6-4 many TGTGCCAGCAGTGACTATGCCCTAGCCGGGGGGAAGTACGAGCAGTACTTC CASSDYALAGGKYEQYF
TRBJ2-5 NA TRBV28 many TGTGCCAGCAGTGGGGCGCCCGAGACCCAGTACTTC CASSGAPETQYF